This T cell receptor (beta chain) came from a study of neurological immune-mediated disorders. Study-wide results and limits: On phylogenetic grouping, the repertoires of 18 of 34 multiple sclerosis patients fell within one related-CDR3 cluster, constituting a possible signature.

V lost 0 bases, J lost 1 base, and 3 bases lay in between. The CDR3 length is 13 residues. Germline lookup yields CDR1 MNHEY and CDR2 SVGAGI. This clonotype was recorded at least ten times. Antigen: not known. TCRdb redid the calling of the 5' RACE reads with MiXCR, one entry per CDR3 protein. The sample holds more than 40,000 distinct CDR3 sequences, about 2% seen once. The specimen was PBMCs. The TCR sequence derives from a woman in her thirties or forties with multiple sclerosis. The chain uses TRBV6-5 and TRBJ1-1; no firm D call. The CDR3 region is CASSYSQNTEAFF. DNA of the CDR3: TGTGCCAGCAGTTACTCACAGAACACTGAAGCTTTCTTT.